This T cell receptor (beta chain) was recovered during a study of T-cell memory formation after mild COVID-19. Study outcomes and limitations: Some responding clones appeared in pre-infection memory, suggesting cross-reactive memory joined.

A single record per CDR3 protein comes from TCRdb applying MiXCR to the 5' RACE reads. The sample holds more than 250,000 distinct CDR3 sequences, about a sixth seen once. This clonotype was detected many times. Its antigen is currently unknown. The CDR3 covers 16 residues. V was pared by 0 bases and J by 5 bases, with 3 bases of the junction left unmatched. CDR1 SGHRS and CDR2 YFSETQ come from the germline V gene. The rearrangement joins TRBV5-1 to TRBJ2-5, with TRBD2 identical over 14 bases. Sequenced sample: PBMCs or a T cell subset sorted from them (not recorded which). The source is a man aged 18 to 35 who had mild COVID-19 (a few samples of this study predate the infection). Cell type and time point are not known. The CDR3 sequence: CASSLAGTSGGETQYF. CDR3 nucleotides: TGCGCCAGCAGCTTGGCCGGGACTAGCGGGGGCGAGACCCAGTACTTC. Drawing the rest from reference TRBV5-1 and TRBJ2-5, the complete variable domain is KAGVTQTPRYLIKTRGQQVTLSCSPISGHRSVSWYQQTPGQGLQFLFEYFSETQRNKGNFPGRFSGRQFSNSRSEMNVSTLELGDSALYLCASSLAGTSGGETQYFGPGTRLLVL.